Listed below are T cell receptor beta chains from one sample, sequenced in a study of human T cells and chemical hapten exposure. TCRdb used MiXCR to reprocess the RACE reads, holding one entry per CDR3 protein. The profile shows about 82,000 distinct CDR3 sequences, approximately 12% of them singletons. This sample comprised whole blood, obtained in connection with sensitization to the hapten diphenylcyclopropenone (DPC). These receptors all stem from a woman aged 45-65 years with alopecia areata. Some clones in this sample may be carry-over from other donors' samples. The CDR3 runs from the conserved cysteine through the conserved F or W. D genes are given only for firm matches. The size of a clone is reported for some rows only, either as once, few or many, or as a class for expanded clones.

D	size	V	J	DNA	CDR3
-	many	TRBV18	TRBJ1-1	TGTGCCAGCTCACCACCGGCTGGGATAGCTTTCTTT	CASSPPAGIAFF
-	many	TRBV27	TRBJ2-1	TGTGCCAGCAGTTTACCGGGATTGGATAGTGTTAAGCAGTTCTTC	CASSLPGLDSVKQFF
TRBD1	-	TRBV12-5	TRBJ1-2	TGTGCTAGTGGTTATCCAGGGGGCTCCTATGGCTACACCTTC	CASGYPGGSYGYTF
TRBD1	few	TRBV7-9	TRBJ1-4	TGTGCCAGCAGCGATACCGGGACAGGGGAAGCAACTAATGAAAAACTGTTTTTT	CASSDTGTGEATNEKLFF
-	few	TRBV6-5	TRBJ2-1	TGTGCCAGCAGCGAAGACGGCGGAAACTCCTACAATGAGCAGTTCTTC	CASSEDGGNSYNEQFF
TRBD1	many	TRBV5-6	TRBJ2-7	TGTGCCAGCAGCTTAGGGACAGGGCTGTCCTACGAGCAGTACTTC	CASSLGTGLSYEQYF
-	many	TRBV5-1	TRBJ1-2	TGCGCCAGCAGCCCTGGGACACCTTCTAACTATGGCTACACCTTC	CASSPGTPSNYGYTF
TRBD2	few	TRBV28	TRBJ2-5	TGTGCCAGCAGTAAGGGACTAGGAACCACTCAAGAGACCCAGTACTTC	CASSKGLGTTQETQYF
-	many	TRBV20-1	TRBJ2-7	TGCAGTGCTACTGATCGGTACGAGCAGTACTTC	CSATDRYEQYF
-	medium-sized	TRBV29-1	TRBJ2-1	TGCAGCGTAGCTTCGGAGGATGAGCAGTTCTTC	CSVASEDEQFF
TRBD2	-	TRBV7-2	TRBJ2-1	TGTGCCAGCAGCTTGACCGGGACTACCTACAATGAGCAGTTCTTC	CASSLTGTTYNEQFF
-	many	TRBV5-1	TRBJ2-1	TGCGCCAGCAGCCCACAAGAACAGGGTTCATACAATGAGCAGTTCTTC	CASSPQEQGSYNEQFF
-	many	TRBV5-1	TRBJ2-3	TGCGCCAGCAGCTTAAGCGGATACACAGATACGCAGTATTTT	CASSLSGYTDTQYF
-	few	TRBV4-2	TRBJ2-1	TGTGCCAGCAGCCAAGTGGGAACCCTTAGCAAGGGCCTCAATGAGCAGTTCTTC	CASSQVGTLSKGLNEQFF
TRBD2	-	TRBV5-4	TRBJ2-1	TGTGCCAGCAGCTTACGGTTAGCGGGAGGGCATGAGCAGTTCTTC	CASSLRLAGGHEQFF
-	few	TRBV2	TRBJ2-3	TGTGCCAGCCGTTTATTCACAGATACGCAGTATTTT	CASRLFTDTQYF
-	many	TRBV9	TRBJ1-2	TGTGCCAGCAATACAGGGAACTATGGCTACACCTTC	CASNTGNYGYTF
-	-	TRBV3-1	TRBJ1-1	TGTGCCAGCAGCCCGGGGACGGAACGCGCGAACACTGAAGCTTTCTTT	CASSPGTERANTEAFF
-	-	TRBV12-3/TRBV12-4	TRBJ1-4	TGTGCCAGCAGTTTAGAAGGAATCGAAAAACTGTTTTTT	CASSLEGIEKLFF
-	-	TRBV5-1	TRBJ2-3	TGCGCCAGCAGCGATACCTTCACAGATACGCAGTATTTT	CASSDTFTDTQYF
TRBD1	many	TRBV12-3/TRBV12-4	TRBJ1-1	TGTGCCAGCAGGGGACAGGGTGCCACTGAAGCTTTCTTT	CASRGQGATEAFF
TRBD2	few	TRBV12-3/TRBV12-4	TRBJ2-7	TGTGCCAGCAGTTTGTCGGCTAGCGGGAGGAGCGAGCAGTACTTC	CASSLSASGRSEQYF